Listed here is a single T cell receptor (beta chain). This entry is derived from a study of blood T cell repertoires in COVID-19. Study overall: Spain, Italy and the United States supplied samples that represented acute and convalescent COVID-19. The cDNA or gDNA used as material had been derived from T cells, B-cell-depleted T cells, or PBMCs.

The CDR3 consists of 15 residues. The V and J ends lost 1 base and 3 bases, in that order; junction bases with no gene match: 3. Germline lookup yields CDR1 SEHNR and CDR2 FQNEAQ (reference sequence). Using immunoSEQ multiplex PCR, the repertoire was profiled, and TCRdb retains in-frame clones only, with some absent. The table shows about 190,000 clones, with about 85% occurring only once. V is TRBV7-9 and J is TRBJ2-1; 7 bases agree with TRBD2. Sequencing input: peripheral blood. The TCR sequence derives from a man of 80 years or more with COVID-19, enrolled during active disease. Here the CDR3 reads CASSLDGGIYNEQFF. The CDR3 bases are TGTGCCAGCAGCTTAGACGGGGGGATCTACAATGAGCAGTTCTTC.